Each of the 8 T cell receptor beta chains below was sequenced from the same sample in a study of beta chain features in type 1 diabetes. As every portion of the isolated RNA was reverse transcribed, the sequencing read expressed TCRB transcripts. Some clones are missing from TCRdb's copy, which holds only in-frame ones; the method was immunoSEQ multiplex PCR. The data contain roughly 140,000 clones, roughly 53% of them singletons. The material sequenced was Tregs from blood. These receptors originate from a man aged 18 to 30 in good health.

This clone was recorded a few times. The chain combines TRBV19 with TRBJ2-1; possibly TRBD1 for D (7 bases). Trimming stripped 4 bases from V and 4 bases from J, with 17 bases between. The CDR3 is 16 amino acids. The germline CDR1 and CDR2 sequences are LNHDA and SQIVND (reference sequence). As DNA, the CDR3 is TGTGCCAGTAGTAGCCTTCAGGGGGGTGGTTACAATGAGCAGTTCTTC. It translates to CASSSLQGGGYNEQFF. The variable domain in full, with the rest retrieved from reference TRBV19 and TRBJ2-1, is DGGITQSPKYLFRKEGQNVTLSCEQNLNHDAMYWYRQDPGQGLRLIYYSQIVNDFQKGDIAEGYSVSREKKESFPLTVTSAQKNPTAFYLCASSSLQGGGYNEQFFGPGTRLTVL.

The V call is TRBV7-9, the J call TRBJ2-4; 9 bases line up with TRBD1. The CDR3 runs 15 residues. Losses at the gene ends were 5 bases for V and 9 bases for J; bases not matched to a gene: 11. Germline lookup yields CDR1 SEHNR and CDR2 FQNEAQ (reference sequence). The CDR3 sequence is CASSPVGTGISIQYF. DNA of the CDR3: TGTGCCAGCAGCCCAGTGGGGACAGGGATTAGCATTCAGTACTTC.

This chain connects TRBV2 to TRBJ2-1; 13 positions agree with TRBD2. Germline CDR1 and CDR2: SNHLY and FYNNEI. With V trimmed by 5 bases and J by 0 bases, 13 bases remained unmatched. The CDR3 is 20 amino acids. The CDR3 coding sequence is TGTGCCAGCAGTCACGCCCGGACTAGCGGGGGACGAAGCTCCTACAATGAGCAGTTCTTC. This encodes CASSHARTSGGRSSYNEQFF.

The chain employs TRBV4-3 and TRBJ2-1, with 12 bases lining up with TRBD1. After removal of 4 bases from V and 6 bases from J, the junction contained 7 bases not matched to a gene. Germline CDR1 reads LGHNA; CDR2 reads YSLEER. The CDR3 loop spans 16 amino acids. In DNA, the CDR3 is TGCGCCAGCAGCCTCTCGGGACAGGGGGCGATCAATGAGCAGTTCTTC. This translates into CASSLSGQGAINEQFF.

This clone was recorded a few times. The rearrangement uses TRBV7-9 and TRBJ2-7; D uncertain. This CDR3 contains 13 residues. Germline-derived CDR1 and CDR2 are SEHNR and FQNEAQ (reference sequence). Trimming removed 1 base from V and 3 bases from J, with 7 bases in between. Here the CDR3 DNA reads TGTGCCAGCAGCTTAGGAGTCGACTACGAGCAGTACTTC. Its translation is CASSLGVDYEQYF.

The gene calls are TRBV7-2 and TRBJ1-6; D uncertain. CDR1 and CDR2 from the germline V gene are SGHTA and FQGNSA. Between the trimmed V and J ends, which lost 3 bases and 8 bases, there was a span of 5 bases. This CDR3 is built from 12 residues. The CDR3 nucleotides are TGTGCCAGCAGCTTTGGAGATTCACCCCTCCACTTT. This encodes CASSFGDSPLHF.

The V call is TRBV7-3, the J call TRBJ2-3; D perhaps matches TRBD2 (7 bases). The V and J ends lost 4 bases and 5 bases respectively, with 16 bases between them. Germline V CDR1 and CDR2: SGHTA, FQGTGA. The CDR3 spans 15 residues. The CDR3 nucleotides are TGTGCCAGCAGCTCCTGGGGGGGGCCCAGAGATACGCAGTATTTT. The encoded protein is CASSSWGGPRDTQYF.

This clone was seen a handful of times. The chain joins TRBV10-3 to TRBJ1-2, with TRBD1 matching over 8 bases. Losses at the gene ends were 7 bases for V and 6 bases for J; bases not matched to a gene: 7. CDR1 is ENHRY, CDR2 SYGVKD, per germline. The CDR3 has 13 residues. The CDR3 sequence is CAINDRGGDGYTF. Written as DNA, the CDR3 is TGTGCCATCAACGACAGGGGAGGCGATGGCTACACCTTC.